This T cell receptor beta chain came from a study of cytomegalovirus exposure and HLA in healthy donors (dated by TCRdb to the late 2010s). Some background on the complete study: An earlier analysis of some 500 of the donors reported 250 to 350 Gb of sequence data and 100 million to 130 million unique TCR beta sequences from 150 million to 200 million T cells. Roughly 300 gigabases of sequencing data and around 90 million unique TCR sequences made up an early release that covered around 640 HLA-typed donors. Among the approximately 400 genotyped donors, around 81% belonged to the genetic ancestry cluster associated with self-reported Caucasian donors. The aim of the study was to test whether cataloging public T cell receptors could identify signatures of past pathogen exposure. The study used immunosequencing to profile the T cell repertoires of 600 to 850 subjects and linked those repertoires to cytomegalovirus serostatus. In addition to the first cohort of approximately 650 subjects, a separate validation cohort of 130 or so different subjects was used. To predict cytomegalovirus infection status, the study combined high-throughput TCR immunosequencing, statistical association of individual TCRs with disease status, and machine learning. In a later analysis, previously published TCR beta repertoires from 670 or so donors were re-analyzed and high-resolution HLA genotyping was added so that TCR occurrence patterns could be studied. In the later analysis, no new phenotypic data were used to find candidate immune exposures; instead, reliance was placed on TCR beta sequences and their occurrence across donors. An earlier analysis of around 580 of the donors used high-throughput TCR beta sequencing to judge whether each TCR beta V gene segment behaved as functional or pseudogenic. Donor age, sex, ethnicity and CMV serostatus were collected together with the repertoire data. In a later genetic analysis, genome-wide SNP genotypes for about 60% of the 666 donors were used, and that subset was treated as a discovery cohort. Every repertoire in the discovery cohort had been generated on one and the same sequencing platform. Both class I and class II loci were covered by HLA typing, at four-digit resolution. The number of typed donors differed by locus: about 620-640 for A, B, C, DRB1 and DQB1; approximately 530 for DQA1; 606 for DPA1; and roughly 450 for DPB1. Because of strong linkage in the cohort, 4 to 6 DR-DQ haplotypes were treated as single units for association and clustering. Among almost 400 genotyped donors of the cohort, an average of about 240,000 unique TCR beta nucleotide sequences were sequenced per donor, roughly 18% of them non-productive. The investigation overall reported the following: V-gene and J-gene trimming of TCR beta chains was associated with a missense DCLRE1C variant in a later genetic analysis, and the association was replicated in an independent cohort. When HLA alleles, especially DR and DQ, strongly co-occurred, TCR associations were difficult to assign to individual alleles. According to the authors, the approach could potentially be generalized to other disease states and immunological phenotypes. Cytomegalovirus status was reported to be diagnosed by the classifier with high specificity and sensitivity in both the original and validation cohorts. HLA typing was unavailable for some donors at each locus, so association tests used only the typed subset. CMV serostatus was the only immune exposure information available for the cohort. According to a later genetic analysis, donors in an Asian-associated ancestry cluster had fewer N-insertions in productive TCRs than the approximately 630-donor mean. A later analysis found that TCR association rates varied across HLA loci, with DRB1 alleles showing the most associated TCRs and HLA-C alleles the fewest. A later analysis found that HLA-associated TCR beta chains were more clonally expanded and had lower generation probabilities than equally common non-associated chains. A total of some 180 TCR beta chains were listed by the study as associated with cytomegalovirus. Because counts were too low, roughly 16 rarely observed V segments, including chromosome 9 orphons, were left out of the earlier analysis of some 640 of the donors. The presence/absence analyses assumed that sequencing depth was roughly uniform across donors, and that assumption may not be true. The 87-base-pair reads could not distinguish some IMGT-functional V segments, including TRBV6-2 and TRBV6-3, so those segments were excluded. Linkage disequilibrium might explain the correlated functional status among segregating V segments, but an unknown experimental factor could not be ruled out. At a false discovery rate of 0.05, a later analysis linked about 17,000 TCR beta sequences to specific HLA alleles. A few of the identified cytomegalovirus-associated TCR beta chains were confirmed in vitro to be specific for cytomegalovirus antigens. A later analysis reported that several top co-occurrence clusters appeared linked to parvovirus B19, influenza, CMV and Epstein-Barr virus. The sequencing pipeline was judged likely to have produced a cluster of highly shared sequence variants as a technical artifact. Broadly in line with IMGT annotations, most TCR beta V segments showed up in productive rearrangements about 87% or about 30% of the time in an earlier analysis of a few hundred of the donors. Across donors, most TCR sequences were observed very rarely, whereas some public TCRs were present in many individuals. This cohort had only TCR beta chains sequenced, and the lack of alpha or paired-chain data limited which features could be detected. A further reported finding was that TCR beta sequences accurately predicted the HLA-A and HLA-B alleles for most subjects in the first cohort. According to a later analysis, most CMV-associated TCR beta chains appeared to be HLA-restricted, and the HLA associations seemed to be driven largely by CMV exposure.

This clone was counted between two and nine times. The clone's antigen remains unknown. No base-level quality is on record; no much larger clone is a single base apart. The library was generated by the immunoSEQ multiplex PCR assay. The multiplex PCR relied on a mix of 60 forward primers for TCR Vbeta segments and 13 reverse primers for TCR Jbeta segments. A multiplex PCR assay on genomic DNA amplified the CDR3 region of rearranged TCR beta genes. On the Illumina HiSeq System, the amplified TCR beta libraries were sequenced as 87-base-pair reads. Concerning the study's data processing: Across the roughly 700 repertoires, a later analysis counted tens of millions of unique TCR beta chains, around 10 million of which were shared by at least two donors. Raw reads were error-corrected and collapsed into unique sequences by a nearest-neighbor algorithm in which closely related sequences were merged to remove PCR and sequencing errors. To assign V, D and J gene segments, CDR3 sequences were aligned to IMGT reference sequences. Each retained sequence needed at least a six-nucleotide match to both a V gene segment and a J gene segment. Rearrangements were called productive when the CDR3 lacked stop codons and stayed in frame with V and J; all others were non-productive. Following IMGT convention, CDR3 was defined as the stretch from the second conserved V-encoded cysteine to the conserved J-encoded phenylalanine. The earlier analysis of some 550 of the donors excluded any sequence lacking an unambiguous match to a single V gene segment. An earlier analysis of 450 to 650 of the donors called V segments functional above 56.7% productive rearrangements and segregating when the between-donor standard deviation exceeded 5%. A statistical classification framework was developed to diagnose cytomegalovirus status using the catalog of TCR beta chain sequences. A later analysis assigned V and J genes by comparing TCR nucleotide sequences with IMGT/GENE-DB human TR gene sequences. A later analysis assigned CDR3 sequences and most-parsimonious VDJ recombination scenarios with the TCRdist pipeline. In a later analysis, each TCR beta chain was defined by its CDR3 amino acid sequence together with its V-gene family, and reads lacking a unique V-gene family were excluded. In a later analysis, 450 to 600 highly shared, low-generation-probability nucleotide sequences were removed to address suspected cross-contamination and a sequencing artifact. For each public chain, a later analysis derived a clonal expansion index from normalized ranks of inferred template counts within each repertoire. A later analysis computed generation probabilities with a VDJ recombination model fitted to out-of-frame rearrangements, and checked the results against IGoR. A later analysis scored TCR-TCR, TCR-HLA and TCR-CMV co-occurrence with hypergeometric tests, applying a repertoire-size bias correction to TCR pairs. To estimate false discovery rates, a later analysis permuted the HLA or CMV assignments 20 times. In a later analysis, co-occurring TCRs were grouped using DBSCAN, and TCRdist sequence similarity was added for clustering within HLA-allele-positive subsets. Repertoires with fewer than 30,000 or more than 120,000 public chains, plus five repertoires with anomalous nucleotide sharing, were excluded from co-occurrence clustering. TCRdb took over this immuneACCESS table, retaining in-frame rearrangements with V and J assigned. Such tables are incomplete; in checked studies, under half of the missing clones stem from an unresolved V gene, and the remainder is unexplained. V, J and clone size are taken as reported in that table, and D and trimming were inferred from the DNA itself. The sample includes about 260,000 clones, with just under 85% observed a single time. Of the sample, about 2% is held by the ten largest clones.

The V and J ends are trimmed by 6 bases and 5 bases, leaving 13 bases between them. Measured from the cysteine to the phenylalanine, the CDR3 is 14 residues long. The kept DNA is CDR3 alone, 42 bases in frame from the first base. Per the germline V gene (reference sequence), MNHEY is the CDR1 and SMNVEV is the CDR2. In total, approximately 700 healthy bone marrow donors made up the cohort. Cohort members were all nominally healthy when sampled, although unrecorded immune exposures were likely present. The donor tested CMV seropositive, placing the donor among the approximately 290 seropositive members of the cohort. Every donor gave a peripheral blood sample, and the peripheral blood mononuclear cells from that sample were used for TCR beta sequencing. Genomic DNA was extracted from the blood cell samples with the Qiagen DNeasy Blood Extraction Kit.

The chain links TRBV27 with TRBJ1-4, with TRBD1 as a weak D call on 6 bases. This sequence was found in a woman aged 40 to 49 in good health and CMV-seropositive. Sequenced material: PBMCs. The encoded CDR3 is CASSSGQSNEKLFF. The DNA sequence is TGTGCCAGCAGCAGTGGACAGTCGAATGAAAAACTGTTTTTT.